This T cell receptor beta chain is drawn from a study of blood T cell repertoires in COVID-19. In the study overall: Acute-phase and convalescent COVID-19 samples originated in the United States, Italy and Spain.

The table came from immunoSEQ multiplex PCR; TCRdb's copy has only in-frame clones and leaves some out. The table lists roughly 150,000 clones, roughly 89% of them singletons. Cohort 3 recovery required two negative PCRs, clearance, or symptom resolution. The receptor's source is a man aged 50 or older who had recovered from COVID-19. The sequenced material came from PBMCs or T cells enriched from blood (not recorded which).

DNA for the CDR3: TGTGCCAGCTCAGCATCTCTAGCGGAAAAAAACACCGGGGAGCTGTTTTTT. Protein: CASSASLAEKNTGELFF. This chain connects TRBV18 to TRBJ2-2; 7 positions match TRBD2. V lost 5 bases to trimming and J lost 2 bases; unmatched junction nucleotides: 11. CDR1 is KGHSH and CDR2 is LQKENI in the germline V gene. This CDR3 is 17 amino acids long.